The 20 T cell receptor beta chains reported below all come from one sample, sequenced in a study of shared clonotypes between healthy human individuals. Sequenced by immunoSEQ multiplex PCR; TCRdb stores in-frame clones only, minus some. The sample lists 450,000 to 500,000 clones; over 60% were seen once. The sequenced material came from PBMCs. These receptors came from a woman aged 40 to 50 in good health. Some clones in this sample may be carry-over from other donors' samples.

Notes on this clone: Given a far larger clone just one base away, this is likely a sequencing read error. The J gene is TRBJ1-2, the V gene TRBV18, with D tentatively TRBD1 (5 bases). This CDR3 is 14 amino acids long. In germline, CDR1 is KGHSH, CDR2 LQKENI. With 3 bases removed from V and 7 bases from J, the gap between germline ends came to 15 bases. CDR3 coding DNA: TGTGCCAGCTCACCCGAGGGAGGGGATCCTGGCTACACCTTC. Encoded protein: CASSPEGGDPGYTF. Full variable domain (outside the CDR3, taken from reference TRBV18 and TRBJ1-2): NAGVMQNPRHLVRRRGQEARLRCSPMKGHSHVYWYRQLPEEGLKFMVYLQKENIIDESGMPKERFSAEFPKEGPSILRIQQVVRGDSAAYFCASSPEGGDPGYTFGSGTRLTVV.

The chain is built from TRBV5-1 and TRBJ2-7, with 10 bases matching TRBD1. The length of the CDR3 is 18 residues. Germline CDR1 SGHRS, CDR2 YFSETQ. V was pared by 0 bases and J by 0 bases, with 9 bases of the junction left unmatched. The CDR3 sequence is CASSLGDRGPLSSYEQYF. Here the CDR3 DNA reads TGCGCCAGCAGCTTGGGGGACAGGGGTCCGTTGAGCTCCTACGAGCAGTACTTC.

This clone has just a few counts. The CDR3 DNA follows: TGTGCTAGTGGCCAAACAGGGTCTGGCTACACCTTC. Amino acids: CASGQTGSGYTF. The rearrangement joins TRBV12-5 to TRBJ1-2, with TRBD1 as a possible D gene (6 bases). The V end was cut by 6 bases, the J end by 7 bases, with 12 bases between. In germline, CDR1 is LGHNT, CDR2 FRNRAP. This CDR3 is built from 12 residues.

The rearrangement joins TRBV27 to TRBJ2-5; D remains ambiguous. CDR1 MNHEY and CDR2 SMNVEV come from the germline V gene (reference sequence). This CDR3 has 15 residues. V lost 1 base and J lost 5, with 14 bases in between. CDR3 loop: CASSLFLESLETQYF. The CDR3 nucleotides read TGTGCCAGCAGTTTATTTCTAGAGAGTCTGGAGACCCAGTACTTC.

This sequence joins TRBV19 and TRBJ2-1; 7 bases map to TRBD2. Unmatched junction bases numbered 3, after V lost 7 bases and J lost 6 bases. The CDR3 has 12 amino acids. Per germline, CDR1 LNHDA and CDR2 SQIVND (reference sequence). CDR3 in DNA: TGTGCCAGTACGGGGGGACTCAATGAGCAGTTCTTC. Its protein product is CASTGGLNEQFF. The full variable domain, completed using reference TRBV19 and TRBJ2-1, is DGGITQSPKYLFRKEGQNVTLSCEQNLNHDAMYWYRQDPGQGLRLIYYSQIVNDFQKGDIAEGYSVSREKKESFPLTVTSAQKNPTAFYLCASTGGLNEQFFGPGTRLTVL.

The V gene is TRBV10-1, the J gene TRBJ2-2; tentatively, D is TRBD1 or TRBD2 (5 bases each). The CDR3 has 16 amino acids. Germline CDR1 and CDR2: WNHNN and SYGVQD (reference sequence). V lost 6 bases and J lost 8, with 22 bases in between. The CDR3 nucleotides are TGCGCCAGCAGCGACTTGTCCGGGACCTCTGGGGGGGAGCTGTTTTTT. It is translated as CASSDLSGTSGGELFF.

The chain uses TRBV19 and TRBJ2-1, with TRBD2 matching over 12 bases. The CDR3 length is 17 residues. Unmatched junction bases numbered 8, after V lost 1 base and J lost 7 bases. The germline V gene has CDR1 LNHDA and CDR2 SQIVND (reference sequence). The DNA for the CDR3 is TGTGCCAGTAGTATAGCCTCGACTAGCGGGAGAGGGAATGAGCAGTTCTTC. This translates into CASSIASTSGRGNEQFF.

This chain uses TRBV7-9 with TRBJ1-1; D is undetermined. The CDR3 has 16 residues. CDR1 and CDR2 (germline): SEHNR, FQNEAQ (reference sequence). V lost 3 bases to trimming and J lost 0 bases, with 14 bases between them. CDR3 amino acids: CASSFFSLGMNTEAFF. As DNA, the CDR3 is TGTGCCAGCAGCTTTTTCTCGTTGGGAATGAACACTGAAGCTTTCTTT.

J is TRBJ1-2 and V is TRBV5-8; D not resolved. CDR3 length: 13 residues. Germline values: CDR1 SGHTS, CDR2 YDEGEE. Trimming shortened V by 4 bases and J by 7 bases, and 14 bases separated the two germline ends. DNA of the CDR3: TGTGCCAGCAGCCCCTCCCGTCAGAGTGGCTACACCTTC. Its translation: CASSPSRQSGYTF.

This rearrangement joins TRBV12-2 to TRBJ2-7; TRBD2 reflects the table's D call only, with no check against the DNA. TRBV12-2 is labeled a pseudogene. The CDR3 loop spans 15 amino acids. This CDR3 is CASRLEVKSSYEQYF. DNA for the CDR3: TGTGCAAGTCGCTTAGAAGTTAAGAGCTCCTACGAGCAGTACTTC.

The CDR3 DNA follows: TGCGCCAGCAGTCAACTCCCTAAGGGTGACCCCTACGAGCAGTACTTC. Its translation is CASSQLPKGDPYEQYF. The rearrangement joins TRBV23-1 to TRBJ2-7; D remains unclear. TRBV23-1 is marked as an open reading frame, function uncertain. Between the trimmed V and J ends, which lost 2 bases and 2 bases, there was a span of 16 bases. The CDR3 spans 16 residues.

The chain joins TRBV4-2 to TRBJ1-2; D is unclear. V lost 0 bases to trimming and J lost 8 bases, with 10 bases between them. Germline CDR1 LGHNA, CDR2 YNFKEQ. CDR3 size: 13 residues. The CDR3 protein is CASSQEWVFGYTF. For the CDR3, the DNA is TGTGCCAGCAGCCAAGAGTGGGTTTTCGGCTACACCTTC.

The genes are TRBV29-1 and TRBJ1-5, with D tentatively TRBD1 (5 bases). This CDR3 is built from 14 residues. Trimming took 6 bases from V and 4 from J, leaving 16 bases between them. Looked up from germline, CDR1 is SQVTM and CDR2 is ANQGSEA. For the CDR3, the DNA is TGCAGCGTGGGGACCGGTTTTGCGAATCAGCCCCAGCATTTT. Its translation is CSVGTGFANQPQHF.

The table lists this clone with a few counts. The chain links TRBV5-1 to TRBJ1-2; the D gene is possibly TRBD1 (5 bases). V was cut by 0 bases and J by 9 bases, with 15 bases left in between. CDR1 SGHRS and CDR2 YFSETQ come from the germline V gene. The CDR3 has 14 amino acids. Here the CDR3 DNA reads TGCGCCAGCAGCTTGGACGGTGTGGAGGGGCGCTACACCTTC. Translation gives CASSLDGVEGRYTF. The complete variable domain, with remaining parts taken from reference TRBV5-1 and TRBJ1-2, reads KAGVTQTPRYLIKTRGQQVTLSCSPISGHRSVSWYQQTPGQGLQFLFEYFSETQRNKGNFPGRFSGRQFSNSRSEMNVSTLELGDSALYLCASSLDGVEGRYTFGSGTRLTVV.

Here the CDR3 reads CASTTGGEGEQYF. The CDR3 DNA is TGTGCCAGCACCACGGGAGGAGAGGGCGAGCAGTACTTC. The chain couples TRBV6-5 to TRBJ2-7, with 7 bases aligning to TRBD2. Germline-derived CDR1 and CDR2 are MNHEY and SVGAGI. The length of the CDR3 is 13 residues. V lost 7 bases to trimming and J lost 6 bases; unmatched junction nucleotides: 9.

There are many counts of this clone. The chain has TRBV19 and TRBJ2-3, with D maybe TRBD2 (6 bases). CDR1 is LNHDA, CDR2 SQIVND, per germline (reference sequence). The CDR3 covers 15 residues. The V end was cut by 5 bases, the J end by 1 base, with 13 bases between. The CDR3 sequence is CASSPRGLRTDTQYF. The CDR3 bases are TGTGCCAGTAGTCCAAGGGGACTGCGCACAGATACGCAGTATTTT. Together with reference TRBV19 and TRBJ2-3, the CDR3 gives the full variable domain: DGGITQSPKYLFRKEGQNVTLSCEQNLNHDAMYWYRQDPGQGLRLIYYSQIVNDFQKGDIAEGYSVSREKKESFPLTVTSAQKNPTAFYLCASSPRGLRTDTQYFGPGTRLTVL.

The chain uses TRBV18 and TRBJ1-1; D might be TRBD1 (6 bases). CDR3 length: 15 residues. Germline V gene data show CDR1 as KGHSH and CDR2 as LQKENI. Between the trimmed V and J ends, which lost 2 bases and 4 bases, there was a span of 14 bases. CDR3 loop: CASSPEQGTGTEAFF. The CDR3 bases are TGTGCCAGCTCACCAGAACAGGGTACGGGCACTGAAGCTTTCTTT.

This chain uses TRBV29-1 with TRBJ1-3; the D is unclear. Trimming shortened V by 7 bases and J by 8 bases, and 21 bases separated the two germline ends. Germline-derived CDR1 and CDR2 are SQVTM and ANQGSEA. The CDR3 loop spans 14 amino acids. CDR3 region: CSARPGVGMDTIYF. In DNA, the CDR3 is TGCAGCGCCCGACCTGGGGTGGGCATGGACACCATATATTTT.

V gene TRBV27 combines with J gene TRBJ2-7; possible D gene TRBD2, 6 bases. The length of the CDR3 is 12 residues. V was trimmed by 6 bases and J by 7 bases, leaving 13 bases between them. CDR1 and CDR2 (germline): MNHEY, SMNVEV (reference sequence). The CDR3 DNA reads TGTGCCAGCAGCGGCGGGGATCCTGAGCAGTACTTC. This sequence encodes CASSGGDPEQYF.

The chain combines TRBV9 with TRBJ1-2, with 10 bases matching TRBD1. The V gene's germline CDR1 is SGDLS and CDR2 YYNGEE. Trimming at V came to 4 bases and at J to 3 bases, leaving 6 bases not matched to a gene. The CDR3 is 15 amino acids. CDR3 bases: TGTGCCAGCAGCAACAGGACAGGGGGAGACTATGGCTACACCTTC. This codes for CASSNRTGGDYGYTF.